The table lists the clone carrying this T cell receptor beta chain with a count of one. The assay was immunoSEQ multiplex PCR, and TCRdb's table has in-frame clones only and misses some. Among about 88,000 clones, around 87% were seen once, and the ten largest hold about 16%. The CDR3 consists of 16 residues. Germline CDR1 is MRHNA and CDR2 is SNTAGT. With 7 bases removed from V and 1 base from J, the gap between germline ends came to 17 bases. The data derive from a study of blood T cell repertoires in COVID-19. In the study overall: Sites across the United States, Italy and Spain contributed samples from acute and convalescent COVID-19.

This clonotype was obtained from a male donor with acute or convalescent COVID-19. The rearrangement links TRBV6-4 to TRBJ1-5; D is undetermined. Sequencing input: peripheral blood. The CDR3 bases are TGTGCCAGCAATGTATCATCTCGCGTGAGCAATCAGCCCCAGCATTTT. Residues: CASNVSSRVSNQPQHF.